Ten or more counts support the clone carrying this TCR beta chain. Sequencing libraries for TCR beta were prepared with iRepertoire HTBI primers and Arm-PCR of CDR3 regions. TCRdb re-called the multiplex PCR reads with MiXCR, one entry per CDR3 protein. This table holds 400,000 to 650,000 distinct CDR3 sequences, around 16% found once. Time point of the sample: newly diagnosed GD, antithyroid drugs for less than 3 months. Extracted PBMC RNA gave rise to the TCR library. V lost 2 bases, J lost 3 bases, and 25 bases lay in between. Germline CDR1 and CDR2: SGHTA and FQGNSA. The CDR3 extends over 19 amino acids. The source of the sample is a study of regulatory T cells in long-lasting Graves disease. The data were also submitted as part of a second study, on T cells in Graves' hyperthyroidism and ophthalmopathy. This second report adds: Used for diagnoses were clinical symptoms, serum thyroxine and TRAb, thyroid ultrasound and orbital computed tomography.

The chain has TRBV7-2 and TRBJ1-1; tentatively, D is TRBD1 (5 bases). The sample was peripheral blood mononuclear cells (PBMCs), taken at new diagnosis, from a patient treated with antithyroid drugs. The receptor was derived from a woman between 40 and 65 years old with Graves disease. The DNA of the CDR3 is TGTGCCAGCAGCTTAACGTTCTCCTTAGTCGGGGGGAGGGACACTGAAGCTTTCTTT. Amino acids: CASSLTFSLVGGRDTEAFF.